The 21 T cell receptor beta chains below were found in one sample sequenced in a study of blood T cell repertoires in COVID-19 (dated by TCRdb to 2018 to 2021). The library came from the immunoSEQ multiplex PCR assay. TCRdb re-hosts the immuneACCESS table, in-frame sequences only. Its copies lack some clones; in the studies checked, an unresolved V gene accounts for under half of them, and the cause for the rest is not known. This sample comprises 200,000 to 250,000 clones, 87% of them detected only once. Of the sample, 10% falls within the top ten clones. Sequencing input: PBMCs or T cells enriched from blood (not recorded which). The receptors shown here come from a man younger than 35 with acute COVID-19.

The chain joins TRBV19 to TRBJ2-1; the D gene is possibly TRBD1 (5 bases). V lost 10 bases, J lost 5 bases, and 12 bases lay in between. Germline V gene data show CDR1 as LNHDA and CDR2 as SQIVND (reference sequence). This CDR3 spans 12 amino acids. For the CDR3, the DNA is TGTGCCACTTCGACAGCACACAATGAGCAGTTCTTC. Translating it yields CATSTAHNEQFF.

This rearrangement joins TRBV21-1 to TRBJ1-2; the table's D call TRBD1 went unverified against the DNA. TRBV21-1 is labeled a pseudogene. The CDR3 runs 14 residues. The CDR3 reads CASTSGVLGYGYTF. The CDR3 DNA is TGTGCCAGCACCTCAGGGGTTCTCGGCTATGGCTACACCTTC.

This chain links TRBV4-1 with TRBJ1-4; 7 nucleotides line up with TRBD1. Germline CDR1 and CDR2: MGHRA and YSYEKL. CDR3 length: 16 amino acids. V trimming: 0 bases; J trimming: 7 bases; junction bases outside the gene matches: 8. This CDR3 reads CASSQDFGQDPEKLFF. The CDR3 nucleotides are TGCGCCAGCAGCCAAGACTTCGGACAGGACCCTGAAAAACTGTTTTTT.

The J gene is TRBJ2-1, the V gene TRBV7-2; 8 bases match TRBD2. CDR1 SGHTA and CDR2 FQGNSA come from the germline V gene. The J segment lost 4 bases and the V segment lost 3 bases, leaving 5 bases of the junction unmatched. The CDR3 is 15 residues long. In nucleotides, the CDR3 is TGTGCCAGCAGCTTCGGACTAGCCGATTACAATGAGCAGTTCTTC. As protein: CASSFGLADYNEQFF. The full variable domain, in which reference TRBV7-2 and TRBJ2-1 provide the parts outside the CDR3, is GAGVSQSPSNKVTEKGKDVELRCDPISGHTALYWYRQSLGQGLEFLIYFQGNSAPDKSGLPSDRFSAERTGGSVSTLTIQRTQQEDSAVYLCASSFGLADYNEQFFGPGTRLTVL.

This clone was counted once. The DNA for the CDR3 is TGTGCCAGCAGCGACCAACAGGGGCCCTATGGCTACACCTTC. The encoded protein is CASSDQQGPYGYTF. This chain links TRBV9 with TRBJ1-2, with 7 positions matching TRBD1. Trimming took 3 bases from V and 4 from J; bases not matched to a gene: 6. The germline V gene has CDR1 SGDLS and CDR2 YYNGEE. This CDR3 is 14 amino acids long.

This chain links TRBV9 with TRBJ2-2; D is perhaps TRBD1 (5 bases). Between the trimmed V and J ends, which lost 4 bases and 6 bases, there was a span of 10 bases. This CDR3 has 13 amino acids. Per the germline V gene, CDR1 is SGDLS and CDR2 is YYNGEE. The CDR3 DNA follows: TGTGCCAGCAGCTCCGTAGGGGCCGGGGAGCTGTTTTTT. Translating it yields CASSSVGAGELFF.

This rearrangement joins TRBV14 to TRBJ2-2; 7 nucleotides align to TRBD1. The CDR3 spans 17 residues. V trimming: 3 bases; J trimming: 3 bases; junction bases outside the gene matches: 10. Germline values: CDR1 SGHDN, CDR2 FVKESK. The CDR3 protein is CASSHRVDRTYTGELFF. For the CDR3, the DNA is TGTGCCAGCAGCCACAGAGTGGACAGGACCTACACCGGGGAGCTGTTTTTT.

The chain has TRBV3-1 (or the pseudogene TRBV3-2) and TRBJ2-3, with 7 bases fitting TRBD1. Germline assignment: CDR1 LGHDT and CDR2 YNNKEL (reference sequence). The CDR3 is 19 residues long. V dropped 5 bases and J dropped 0; count of bases not matched to a gene: 17. The CDR3 here is CASSWNTQGVSTSTDTQYF. In nucleotides, the CDR3 is TGTGCCAGCAGCTGGAATACCCAGGGGGTATCTACTAGCACAGATACGCAGTATTTT.

V is TRBV19 and J is TRBJ2-7; TRBD2 aligns across 9 bases. This CDR3 has 12 residues. CDR1 is LNHDA and CDR2 is SQIVND in the germline V gene (reference sequence). With V trimmed by 6 bases and J by 7 bases, 4 bases remained unmatched. The CDR3 nucleotides are TGTGCCAGTAGGGGCGGGAGGGAGGAGCAGTACTTC. This codes for CASRGGREEQYF. Supplemented by reference TRBV19 and TRBJ2-7, the full variable domain reads DGGITQSPKYLFRKEGQNVTLSCEQNLNHDAMYWYRQDPGQGLRLIYYSQIVNDFQKGDIAEGYSVSREKKESFPLTVTSAQKNPTAFYLCASRGGREEQYFGPGTRLTVT.

The rearrangement links TRBV6-5 to TRBJ2-7; TRBD1 agrees at 8 bases. V shed 2 bases and J 7 bases; nucleotides not matched to a gene: 10. The CDR3 runs 15 residues. The germline V gene has CDR1 MNHEY and CDR2 SVGAGI. As DNA, the CDR3 is TGTGCCAGCAGTTACAAGGCCAGGGGGCTGGGAGAGCAGTACTTC. Encoded protein: CASSYKARGLGEQYF.

This clone was recorded only once. This rearrangement joins TRBV7-9 to TRBJ1-5; 9 bases match TRBD1. The CDR3 contains 14 residues. Germline trimming cut 5 bases from V and 6 bases from J; bases unmatched to any gene: 5. In germline, CDR1 is SEHNR, CDR2 FQNEAQ (reference sequence). Here the CDR3 reads CASSMGQGRQPQHF. The CDR3 DNA sequence: TGTGCCAGCAGCATGGGACAGGGTCGTCAGCCCCAGCATTTT.

The chain joins TRBV6-2 or TRBV6-3 to TRBJ2-5, with D possibly matching TRBD2 (5 bases). Germline CDR1 and CDR2: MNHEY and SVGEGT. V was pared by 5 bases and J by 0 bases, with 13 bases between. CDR3 length equals 15 residues. In DNA, the CDR3 is TGTGCCAGCAGTGTGGGGAGTATGTACCAAGAGACCCAGTACTTC. Residues: CASSVGSMYQETQYF.

CDR3 bases: TGTGCCAGCAGTCTCGGGACAGGGGACGACTACGAGCAGTACTTC. It encodes CASSLGTGDDYEQYF. The chain recombines TRBV28 with TRBJ2-7, with 10 bases fitting TRBD1. Germline lookup yields CDR1 MDHEN and CDR2 SYDVKM. The CDR3 spans 15 residues. V lost 5 bases, J lost 3 bases, and 7 bases stayed unmatched.

This rearrangement joins TRBV12-2 to TRBJ2-1; TRBD1, the table's D call, was not compared with the DNA. TRBV12-2 is given as a pseudogene. The CDR3 totals 15 residues. CDR3 DNA sequence: TGTGCAAGTCGCTTGGGCGTCTTGCGCTACAATGAGCAGTTCTTC. Amino acids: CASRLGVLRYNEQFF.

The CDR3 coding sequence is TGTGCCAGCAGTTACGGGGACAGATACAATGAGCAGTTCTTC. This codes for CASSYGDRYNEQFF. The chain links TRBV6-5 to TRBJ2-1; TRBD1 matches 7 bases. The V gene's germline CDR1 is MNHEY and CDR2 SVGAGI. V dropped 2 bases and J dropped 4; count of bases not matched to a gene: 2. The CDR3 is 14 amino acids.

The rearrangement links TRBV7-2 to TRBJ2-7; 9 nucleotides agree with TRBD2. The CDR3 sequence is 15 residues long. The trim removed 5 bases at V and 6 bases at J, leaving 11 bases unmatched. Germline V gene lookup returns CDR1 SGHTA and CDR2 FQGNSA. CDR3 protein: CASSPGEGGRAEQYF. DNA for the CDR3: TGTGCCAGCAGCCCAGGTGAGGGCGGGAGGGCCGAGCAGTACTTC.

V gene TRBV2 combines with J gene TRBJ2-7, with a possible D match to TRBD2 (5 bases). The length of the CDR3 is 17 residues. V lost 10 bases, J lost 3 bases, and 28 bases lay in between. Germline CDR1 and CDR2: SNHLY and FYNNEI. CDR3 in amino acids: CATLITSPSGLDYEQYF. The CDR3 DNA is TGTGCCACCCTGATTACTTCCCCATCAGGACTTGACTACGAGCAGTACTTC.

The gene calls are TRBV10-3 and TRBJ2-7, with TRBD1 matching over 11 bases. The V segment lost 6 bases and the J segment 0 bases; nucleotides outside the gene matches: 1. The CDR3 contains 14 residues. Germline V gene lookup returns CDR1 ENHRY and CDR2 SYGVKD. The CDR3 loop is CAIRGTGGSYEQYF. DNA for the CDR3: TGTGCCATCAGAGGGACAGGGGGCTCCTACGAGCAGTACTTC.

The chain has TRBV10-1 and TRBJ2-7; D not certain. CDR3 length: 12 amino acids. Germline V lookup: CDR1 WNHNN, CDR2 SYGVQD (reference sequence). Trimming stripped 3 bases from V and 0 bases from J, with 3 bases between. DNA of the CDR3: TGCGCCAGCAGTGACTACTCCTACGAGCAGTACTTC. Translation: CASSDYSYEQYF.

V and J are TRBV13 and TRBJ2-7; 8 positions agree with TRBD1. V trimming: 4 bases; J trimming: 1 base; junction bases outside the gene matches: 6. The length of the CDR3 is 15 residues. CDR1 and CDR2 (germline): PRHDT, FYEKMQ (reference sequence). CDR3 bases: TGTGCCAGCAGCTACGGACAGGGTGTGTCCTACGAGCAGTACTTC. It encodes CASSYGQGVSYEQYF.

The chain links TRBV4-1 to TRBJ2-7; 9 nucleotides agree with TRBD1. Germline CDR1 and CDR2: MGHRA and YSYEKL. The CDR3 extends over 15 amino acids. Trimming took 0 bases from V and 2 from J; bases not matched to a gene: 2. The CDR3 sequence: CASSQEQGAAYEQYF. As DNA, the CDR3 is TGCGCCAGCAGCCAAGAACAGGGGGCCGCCTACGAGCAGTACTTC.